The 30 T cell receptor beta chains below come from one sample, sequenced in a study of shared clonotypes between healthy human individuals. Some clones are missing from TCRdb's copy, which holds only in-frame ones; the method was immunoSEQ multiplex PCR. In the table there are approximately 1,500,000 clones, roughly 97% of which are singletons. Sequenced material: naive CD4+ T cells sorted from blood. Sample subset: CD45RA+ positively selected. The receptors were gathered from a man younger than 45 in good health.

The V call is TRBV7-9, the J call TRBJ2-4, with 8 bases lining up with TRBD1. The CDR3 runs to 17 residues. V shed 1 base, J shed 3 bases, and the junction held 8 bases outside the gene matches. Germline V gives CDR1 SEHNR, CDR2 FQNEAQ (reference sequence). CDR3 nucleotides: TGTGCCAGCAGCTTAGTTTTGAGACAGGGGTACAAAAACATTCAGTACTTC. Its protein product is CASSLVLRQGYKNIQYF.

The chain combines TRBV25-1 with TRBJ1-1; a weak D match, TRBD1 (6 bases). V shed 6 bases and J shed 5 bases, with 19 bases lying between them. CDR1 and CDR2 (germline): MGHDK, SYGVNS. The CDR3 is 15 residues long. Here the CDR3 reads CASRPLGGQGTEAFF. In DNA form, the CDR3 reads TGTGCCAGCAGACCCCTCGGGGGGCAGGGGACTGAAGCTTTCTTT. Based on the CDR3 plus reference TRBV25-1 and TRBJ1-1, the full variable domain is EADIYQTPRYLVIGTGKKITLECSQTMGHDKMYWYQQDPGMELHLIHYSYGVNSTEKGDLSSESTVSRIRTEHFPLTLESARPSHTSQYLCASRPLGGQGTEAFFGQGTRLTVV.

The chain combines TRBV5-1 with TRBJ2-5; a possible D gene is TRBD1 (6 bases). The CDR3 extends over 13 amino acids. V lost 6 bases and J lost 1, with 10 bases in between. Per germline, CDR1 SGHRS and CDR2 YFSETQ. CDR3 in amino acids: CASTPQGQETQYF. As DNA, the CDR3 is TGCGCCAGCACGCCACAGGGCCAAGAGACCCAGTACTTC.

The chain couples TRBV2 to TRBJ2-1; a weak D match, TRBD1 (6 bases). The CDR3 extends over 15 amino acids. Germline CDR1 is SNHLY and CDR2 is FYNNEI. Trimming stripped 5 bases from V and 2 bases from J, with 13 bases between. The CDR3: CASSKTGPTYNEQFF. The DNA for the CDR3 is TGTGCCAGCAGTAAAACAGGGCCCACCTACAATGAGCAGTTCTTC.

V gene TRBV19 combines with J gene TRBJ1-1; 8 nucleotides agree with TRBD1. J was trimmed by 1 base and V by 5 bases; bases with no gene match: 9. Germline V gene lookup returns CDR1 LNHDA and CDR2 SQIVND (reference sequence). The CDR3 consists of 16 residues. CDR3 region: CASSVNFRGPNTEAFF. The CDR3 DNA reads as TGTGCCAGTAGTGTAAATTTCAGGGGGCCGAACACTGAAGCTTTCTTT.

V is TRBV13 and J is TRBJ2-2; no reliable D call. This CDR3 comprises 12 residues. Trimming removed 3 bases from V and 4 bases from J, with 3 bases in between. The germline V gene has CDR1 PRHDT and CDR2 FYEKMQ (reference sequence). CDR3 sequence (DNA): TGTGCCAGCAGCTTCGTCACCGGGGAGCTGTTTTTT. Amino acids: CASSFVTGELFF.

The chain has TRBV7-2 and TRBJ1-2; D is ambiguous. This CDR3 is 12 amino acids long. Looked up from germline, CDR1 is SGHTA and CDR2 is FQGNSA. Trimming removed 0 bases from V and 4 bases from J, with 3 bases in between. This CDR3 is CASSLALYGYTF. CDR3 coding DNA: TGTGCCAGCAGCTTAGCTCTCTATGGCTACACCTTC.

The chain couples TRBV5-5 to TRBJ2-2, with D unresolved. This CDR3 contains 16 residues. CDR1 and CDR2 (germline): SGHKS, YYEKEE (reference sequence). Trimming took off 1 base at V and 0 bases at J, with 10 bases between the two ends. The CDR3 bases are TGTGCCAGCAGCTTGAGCCCGGCATCGAACACCGGGGAGCTGTTTTTT. It specifies CASSLSPASNTGELFF.

The chain's CDR3 is CASSSATNYGYTF. DNA for the CDR3: TGTGCCAGCAGTTCAGCTACAAACTATGGCTACACCTTC. The chain carries TRBV11-2 and TRBJ1-2; D gene uncertain. V lost 6 bases, J lost 2 bases, and 10 bases lay in between. Germline V gene data show CDR1 as SGHAT and CDR2 as FQNNGV. The CDR3 loop spans 13 amino acids.

The V and J genes are TRBV10-1 and TRBJ2-3, with D tentatively TRBD2 (5 bases). Trimming pared 5 bases from V and 6 bases from J, leaving 12 bases between. CDR3 length equals 13 residues. Looked up from germline, CDR1 is WNHNN and CDR2 is SYGVQD (reference sequence). Written as DNA, the CDR3 is TGCGCCAGCAGTCCGCTTCGAGGGGATACGCAGTATTTT. This sequence encodes CASSPLRGDTQYF.

The chain is built from TRBV19 and TRBJ2-3; D unresolved. The germline V and J ends were trimmed by 3 bases and 2 bases, with 9 bases remaining between them. CDR3 size: 14 residues. From germline, CDR1 is LNHDA and CDR2 SQIVND (reference sequence). The CDR3 loop is CASSIRMNTDTQYF. In DNA, the CDR3 is TGTGCCAGTAGTATTCGAATGAACACAGATACGCAGTATTTT. Full variable domain (remainder filled in from reference TRBV19 and TRBJ2-3): DGGITQSPKYLFRKEGQNVTLSCEQNLNHDAMYWYRQDPGQGLRLIYYSQIVNDFQKGDIAEGYSVSREKKESFPLTVTSAQKNPTAFYLCASSIRMNTDTQYFGPGTRLTVL.

The rearrangement joins TRBV6-5 to TRBJ2-7, with a possible D match to TRBD2 (5 bases). The V end lost 7 bases, the J end lost 2 bases, and 6 bases lay between the germline ends. This CDR3 comprises 11 residues. CDR1 MNHEY and CDR2 SVGAGI come from the germline V gene. The CDR3, as DNA: TGTGCCAGCAAGGGAGCCTACGAGCAGTACTTC. This sequence encodes CASKGAYEQYF.

This rearrangement joins TRBV7-6 to TRBJ2-2; D is uncertain. The length of the CDR3 is 12 residues. The V end was cut by 5 bases, the J end by 7 bases, with 8 bases between. Germline CDR1 and CDR2: SGHVS and FNYEAQ. CDR3 loop: CASSHKGGELFF. As DNA, the CDR3 is TGTGCCAGCAGCCACAAGGGCGGGGAGCTGTTTTTT.

The chain employs TRBV11-2 and TRBJ2-7; tentative D call: TRBD1 (6 bases). V lost 3 bases and J lost 2, with 8 bases in between. Germline values: CDR1 SGHAT, CDR2 FQNNGV. The CDR3 is made up of 13 amino acids. CDR3 nucleotide sequence: TGTGCCAGCAGCTTTCCAGGGGCCTACGAGCAGTACTTC. Translating gives CASSFPGAYEQYF.

The genes are TRBV5-1 and TRBJ2-7; possibly TRBD2 for D (5 bases). The CDR3 is 14 residues long. Germline assignment: CDR1 SGHRS and CDR2 YFSETQ. V was shortened by 0 bases and J by 3 bases, with 10 bases between the two germline ends. The CDR3 coding sequence is TGCGCCAGCAGCTTGGACCCTAGCAACTACGAGCAGTACTTC. It codes for CASSLDPSNYEQYF.

The chain carries TRBV15 and TRBJ2-4; the match to TRBD2 covers 8 bases. The germline CDR1 and CDR2 sequences are LNHNV and YYDKDF (reference sequence). The CDR3 extends over 15 amino acids. V was clipped by 7 bases and J by 4 bases; unmatched bases: 9. CDR3 loop: CATTLPGGRKNIQYF. CDR3 sequence (DNA): TGTGCCACCACTCTCCCCGGCGGGAGGAAAAACATTCAGTACTTC.

In DNA, the CDR3 is TGTGCCAGCAGAAGGGAGGCTCAGAACACTGAAGCTTTCTTT. Its translation: CASRREAQNTEAFF. V usage is TRBV28 and J usage is TRBJ1-1, with unresolved D. Germline CDR1 MDHEN, CDR2 SYDVKM. Trimming removed 6 bases at V and 1 base at J, with 12 bases between. The CDR3 has 14 amino acids.

This chain connects TRBV7-9 to TRBJ2-7; the match to TRBD1 covers 9 bases. V lost 5 bases to trimming and J lost 1 base; unmatched junction nucleotides: 3. Germline lookup yields CDR1 SEHNR and CDR2 FQNEAQ (reference sequence). The CDR3 loop spans 14 amino acids. CDR3 sequence: CASSPGTGSYEQYF. As DNA, the CDR3 is TGTGCCAGCAGCCCAGGGACAGGGTCCTACGAGCAGTACTTC.

V and J are TRBV10-1 and TRBJ2-2; D ambiguous. In germline, CDR1 is WNHNN, CDR2 SYGVQD (reference sequence). The CDR3 has 13 residues. V was cut by 0 bases and J by 5 bases, with 4 bases left in between. CDR3 sequence: CASSESSTGELFF. DNA for the CDR3: TGCGCCAGCAGTGAGTCGTCTACCGGGGAGCTGTTTTTT.

V and J are TRBV6-5 and TRBJ1-2; a weak D match, TRBD1 (6 bases). CDR3 length equals 13 residues. Germline assignment: CDR1 MNHEY and CDR2 SVGAGI. Trimming stripped 2 bases from V and 6 bases from J, with 10 bases between. The CDR3 nucleotides are TGTGCCAGCAGTTACCGACAGGCTCATGGCTACACCTTC. It yields the protein CASSYRQAHGYTF.

The chain carries TRBV6-5 and TRBJ2-7, with D uncertain. V lost 2 bases to trimming and J lost 5 bases, with 13 bases between them. The germline V gene encodes CDR1 MNHEY and CDR2 SVGAGI. This CDR3 comprises 14 residues. CDR3 sequence: CASSYRTKNDEQYF. The DNA for the CDR3 is TGTGCCAGCAGTTACCGGACCAAAAACGACGAGCAGTACTTC.

The chain employs TRBV2 and TRBJ1-2, with 7 bases lining up with TRBD1. CDR3 size: 16 residues. CDR1 is SNHLY, CDR2 FYNNEI, per germline. With V trimmed by 3 bases and J by 0 bases, 7 bases remained unmatched. The CDR3 DNA follows: TGTGCCAGCAGTGATCTTAGGGACAGCTCTAACTATGGCTACACCTTC. Translating gives CASSDLRDSSNYGYTF. The full variable domain, its missing parts supplied by reference TRBV2 and TRBJ1-2, is EPEVTQTPSHQVTQMGQEVILRCVPISNHLYFYWYRQILGQKVEFLVSFYNNEISEKSEIFDDQFSVERPDGSNFTLKIRSTKLEDSAMYFCASSDLRDSSNYGYTFGSGTRLTVV.

This clone was picked up one time. The rearrangement uses TRBV15 and TRBJ2-1; 13 bases match TRBD2. The CDR3 has 16 amino acids. CDR1 is LNHNV and CDR2 is YYDKDF in the germline V gene (reference sequence). J lost 7 bases, V lost 1 base, and 4 bases had no gene match. This CDR3 is CATSRVTSGRGNEQFF. In DNA form, the CDR3 reads TGTGCCACCAGCAGAGTTACTAGCGGGAGGGGGAATGAGCAGTTCTTC.

CDR3 coding DNA: TGTGCCATCAGTGAGAAGTCAGGGGAGAAGGCCGGGGAGCTGTTTTTT. This sequence encodes CAISEKSGEKAGELFF. The chain links TRBV10-3 to TRBJ2-2, with a possible D match to TRBD1 (6 bases). CDR3 length equals 16 residues. Germline V CDR1 and CDR2: ENHRY, SYGVKD. The V end was cut by 2 bases, the J end by 6 bases, with 16 bases between.

The chain has TRBV28 and TRBJ2-3; 9 positions agree with TRBD2. CDR1 MDHEN and CDR2 SYDVKM come from the germline V gene. V gave up 5 bases and J gave up 2 bases; unmatched junction bases: 8. CDR3 length: 16 residues. Here the CDR3 DNA reads TGTGCCAGCAGTCCTGAGACTAGCGGATACACAGATACGCAGTATTTT. It specifies CASSPETSGYTDTQYF.

The genes are TRBV28 and TRBJ2-2; D may be TRBD2 (6 bases). The germline V and J ends were trimmed by 7 bases and 5 bases, with 17 bases remaining between them. There are 15 residues in the CDR3. Germline V gives CDR1 MDHEN, CDR2 SYDVKM. This CDR3 is CASTMGGIRTGELFF. CDR3 in DNA: TGTGCCAGCACCATGGGGGGTATTAGGACCGGGGAGCTGTTTTTT. Drawing the rest from reference TRBV28 and TRBJ2-2, the complete variable domain is DVKVTQSSRYLVKRTGEKVFLECVQDMDHENMFWYRQDPGLGLRLIYFSYDVKMKEKGDIPEGYSVSREKKERFSLILESASTNQTSMYLCASTMGGIRTGELFFGEGSRLTVL.

The J gene is TRBJ2-1, the V gene TRBV11-3; D is possibly TRBD1 (5 bases). Germline loops: CDR1 SGHNT, CDR2 YENEEA. Trimming removed 2 bases at V and 6 bases at J, with 14 bases between. CDR3 length: 15 amino acids. The CDR3 DNA reads as TGTGCCAGCAGCTTACAGGGTAGATTGGGCAATGAGCAGTTCTTC. Its translation is CASSLQGRLGNEQFF. Supplemented by reference TRBV11-3 and TRBJ2-1, the full variable domain reads EAGVVQSPRYKIIEKKQPVAFWCNPISGHNTLYWYLQNLGQGPELLIRYENEEAVDDSQLPKDRFSAERLKGVDSTLKIQPAELGDSAVYLCASSLQGRLGNEQFFGPGTRLTVL.

A remark on this clone: This sample also contains other DNA sequences that code for the same CDR3. V and J are TRBV11-2 and TRBJ2-7, with a tentative D call TRBD1 (5 bases). CDR3 size: 12 residues. Germline CDR1 reads SGHAT; CDR2 reads FQNNGV. V lost 0 bases, J lost 6 bases, and 6 bases lay in between. For the CDR3, the DNA is TGTGCCAGCAGCTTAGATAGGGGCGAGCAGTACTTC. Protein: CASSLDRGEQYF.

This chain links TRBV4-1 with TRBJ2-1, with 10 nucleotides matching TRBD1. Germline trimming cut 4 bases from V and 1 base from J; bases unmatched to any gene: 7. This CDR3 is built from 17 residues. Germline-derived CDR1 and CDR2 are MGHRA and YSYEKL. For the CDR3, the DNA is TGCGCCAGCAGCCGTCCGGGACAGGGGCAATCCTACAATGAGCAGTTCTTC. This gives the protein CASSRPGQGQSYNEQFF.

The chain combines TRBV7-3 with TRBJ2-2; TRBD1 aligns across 8 bases. The CDR3 contains 18 residues. With V trimmed by 3 bases and J by 4 bases, 13 bases remained unmatched. Germline assignment: CDR1 SGHTA and CDR2 FQGTGA. As DNA, the CDR3 is TGTGCCAGCAGCTTCCGGACAGGGCCCCCGAGTGGCACCGGGGAGCTGTTTTTT. This translates into CASSFRTGPPSGTGELFF. The full variable domain, with the rest looked up from reference TRBV7-3 and TRBJ2-2, is GAGVSQTPSNKVTEKGKYVELRCDPISGHTALYWYRQSLGQGPEFLIYFQGTGAADDSGLPNDRFFAVRPEGSVSTLKIQRTERGDSAVYLCASSFRTGPPSGTGELFFGEGSRLTVL.